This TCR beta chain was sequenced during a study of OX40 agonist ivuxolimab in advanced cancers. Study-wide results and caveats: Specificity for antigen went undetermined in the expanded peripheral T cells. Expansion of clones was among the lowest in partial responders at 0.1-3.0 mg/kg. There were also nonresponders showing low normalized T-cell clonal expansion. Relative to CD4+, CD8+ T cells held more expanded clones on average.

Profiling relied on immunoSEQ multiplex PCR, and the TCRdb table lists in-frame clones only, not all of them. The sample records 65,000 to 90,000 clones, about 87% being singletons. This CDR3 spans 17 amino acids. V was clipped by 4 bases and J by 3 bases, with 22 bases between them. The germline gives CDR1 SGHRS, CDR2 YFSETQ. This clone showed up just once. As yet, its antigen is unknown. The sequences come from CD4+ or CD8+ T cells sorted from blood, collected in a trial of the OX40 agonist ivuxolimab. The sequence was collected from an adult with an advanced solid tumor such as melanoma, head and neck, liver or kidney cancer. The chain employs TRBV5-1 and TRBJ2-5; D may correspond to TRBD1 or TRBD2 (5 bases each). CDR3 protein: CASSTGTAPPIEETQYF. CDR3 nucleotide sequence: TGCGCCAGCAGCACCGGGACCGCACCCCCTATAGAAGAGACCCAGTACTTC.